This TCR beta chain was recovered during a study of T cell responses to AZD1222 COVID-19 vaccine. Study-wide findings and caveats: No day 14 peak samples; only post-peak repertoires were characterized. Clonal diversity may have been underestimated, and the donors were mostly white British, with more females than males. Along spike, vaccine-associated CD4 TCRs were found throughout, with dominance at 160-218 and 743-854.

The CDR3 consists of 14 residues. Germline CDR1 and CDR2: LNHDA and SQIVND (reference sequence). V was pared by 2 bases and J by 4 bases, with 9 bases between. A word on this clone: Its target is unknown.

TCRdb's copy holds only in-frame clones and misses some; the assay was immunoSEQ multiplex PCR. Found here are some 150,000 clones, around 86% of them singletons; the top ten hold about 8.9%. This TCR came from an adult who received the AZD1222 COVID-19 vaccine. The sample in question was peripheral blood, obtained 28 days after the second AZD1222 dose. This rearrangement joins TRBV19 to TRBJ2-4, with D perhaps TRBD1 (6 bases). This CDR3 reads CASSIQGSKNIQYF. The CDR3 DNA follows: TGTGCCAGTAGTATACAGGGGTCTAAAAACATTCAGTACTTC.